The entry below describes one T cell receptor beta chain. This clonotype was detected many times. Its cognate antigen has yet to be identified. The input lacks base qualities; no much larger clone sits a single base away. Sequencing instrument: Illumina HiSeq 1500. TCRdb passed the public sequencing reads through fastp at Q25 and MiXCR, retaining productive beta sequences. Each CDR3 protein gets just one entry, which takes the most common genes and DNA from the rows behind it. Present in this sample are nearly 550,000 distinct CDR3 sequences, more than 15% of which were seen just once. More than 20% of the sample lies in the top ten. The data are from a study of T cell repertoires in cytomegalovirus infection (dated by TCRdb to between 2017 and 2020). Regarding the study in general: The HLA type of each donor mattered for the analysis, because public TCR beta signatures pointed to carriage of CMV infection along with the matching HLA type.

Trimming takes 0 bases off V and 5 bases off J; junction bases not matched to a gene: 12. The CDR3 numbers 19 residues from cysteine through phenylalanine. Kept here is only the CDR3 DNA, which spans 57 bases and is read in frame from base 1. CDR1 LGHNA and CDR2 YNFKEQ are derived from the germline V gene. The paper as a whole reports these results and caveats: The ex vivo response was dominated by HLA-C-restricted CMV-specific TCR beta clonotypes, which also provided the single most frequent clonotype in two of eight donors. In both this cohort and an independent cohort of several hundred donors, the cumulative frequency of public TCR beta family members distinguished carriers of CMV infection plus the relevant HLA type.

In this chain, TRBV4-2 is recombined with TRBJ2-1; 11 central nucleotides agree with TRBD2. This sequence originates from a human donor in good health (CMV status not recorded). Some clones in this sample may be carry-over from other donors' samples. The sequenced sample consisted of CD8+ T cells from PBMCs. The DNA reads as follows: TGTGCCAGCAGCCAAGAGGGGGCATCAACTAGCGGGAGAGACAATGAGCAGTTCTTC. Protein translation: CASSQEGASTSGRDNEQFF.